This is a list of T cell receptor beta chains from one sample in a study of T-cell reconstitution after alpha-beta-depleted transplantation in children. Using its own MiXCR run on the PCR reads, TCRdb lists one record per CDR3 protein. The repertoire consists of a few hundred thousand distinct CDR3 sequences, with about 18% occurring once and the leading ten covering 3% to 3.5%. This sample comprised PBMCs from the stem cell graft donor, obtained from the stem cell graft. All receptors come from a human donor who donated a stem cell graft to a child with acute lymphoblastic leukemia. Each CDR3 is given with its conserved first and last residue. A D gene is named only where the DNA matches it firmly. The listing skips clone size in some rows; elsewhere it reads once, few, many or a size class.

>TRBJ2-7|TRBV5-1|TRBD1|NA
CASSLDSTGGINEQYF
TGCGCCAGCAGCTTGGATAGTACAGGGGGCATCAACGAGCAGTACTTC
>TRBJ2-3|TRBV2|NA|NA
CASRPGRTYTDTQYF
TGTGCCAGCAGGCCTGGACGGACTTACACAGATACGCAGTATTTT
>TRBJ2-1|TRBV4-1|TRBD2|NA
CASSLDSGREGYNEQFF
TGCGCCAGCAGCCTAGATAGCGGGCGGGAGGGCTACAATGAGCAGTTCTTC
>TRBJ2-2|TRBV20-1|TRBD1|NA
CSAPWTGNTGELFF
TGCAGTGCACCATGGACAGGGAACACCGGGGAGCTGTTTTTT
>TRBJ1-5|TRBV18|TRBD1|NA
CASSSTGVNLNQPQHF
TGTGCCAGCTCTAGTACAGGGGTAAACTTAAATCAGCCCCAGCATTTT
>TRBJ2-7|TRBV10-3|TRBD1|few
CAISGSPGQGAEQYF
TGTGCCATCAGTGGGAGCCCGGGACAGGGTGCCGAGCAGTACTTC
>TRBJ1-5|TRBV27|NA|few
CASSLSGLPTIMPQHF
TGTGCCAGCAGTTTATCGGGCCTCCCGACAATCATGCCCCAGCATTTT
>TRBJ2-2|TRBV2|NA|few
CASEGKQTGELFF
TGTGCCAGCGAGGGGAAACAGACCGGGGAGCTGTTTTTT
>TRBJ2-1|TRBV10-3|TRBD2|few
CAISSPLAGGPVNEQFF
TGTGCCATCAGCTCCCCTCTAGCGGGAGGGCCGGTCAATGAGCAGTTCTTC
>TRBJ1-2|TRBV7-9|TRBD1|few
CASSREGADYGYTF
TGTGCCAGCAGCCGGGAGGGGGCGGACTATGGCTACACCTTC
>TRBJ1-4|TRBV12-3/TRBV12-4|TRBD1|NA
CASSLVQGQINEKLFF
TGTGCCAGCAGTTTAGTACAGGGGCAGATTAATGAAAAACTGTTTTTT
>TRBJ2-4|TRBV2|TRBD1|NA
CASCLSGRGLLGKNIQYF
TGTGCCAGCTGTTTAAGTGGCAGGGGGTTGCTGGGCAAAAACATTCAGTACTTC
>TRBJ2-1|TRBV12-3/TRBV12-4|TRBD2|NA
CTSSLDLAGRRLVHEQFF
TGTACCAGCAGTTTGGATCTAGCGGGACGTCGGTTGGTCCATGAGCAGTTCTTC
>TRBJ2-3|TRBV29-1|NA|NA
CSASGPLGVADTQYF
TGCAGCGCCAGCGGGCCCCTAGGGGTCGCAGATACGCAGTATTTT
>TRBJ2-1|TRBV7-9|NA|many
CASSSPSVGYNEQFF
TGTGCCAGCAGCTCTCCCTCCGTGGGATACAATGAGCAGTTCTTC
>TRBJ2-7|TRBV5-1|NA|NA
CASSLDGVDSYEQYF
TGCGCCAGCAGCTTGGACGGGGTTGACTCCTACGAGCAGTACTTC
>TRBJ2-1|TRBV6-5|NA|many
CASRQISTRNEQFF
TGTGCCAGCAGGCAGATATCGACCCGAAATGAGCAGTTCTTC
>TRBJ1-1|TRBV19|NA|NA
CASSGVKEHTEAFF
TGTGCCAGTAGTGGGGTAAAGGAACACACTGAAGCTTTCTTT
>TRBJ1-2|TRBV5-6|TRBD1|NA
CASSRQGPGYTF
TGTGCCAGCAGCCGACAGGGTCCAGGCTACACCTTC
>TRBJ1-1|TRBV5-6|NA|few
CASSLLDRDGSEAFF
TGTGCCAGCAGCTTGCTGGATCGGGATGGGTCTGAAGCTTTCTTT
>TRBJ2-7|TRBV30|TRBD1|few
CAWSRTGGYEQYF
TGTGCCTGGAGTCGGACAGGGGGCTACGAGCAGTACTTC
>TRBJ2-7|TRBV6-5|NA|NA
CASSYSPSESYEQYF
TGTGCCAGCAGTTACTCTCCTAGCGAGTCCTACGAGCAGTACTTC
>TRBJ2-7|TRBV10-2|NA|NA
CASSLGSPEQYF
TGCGCCAGCAGCTTAGGGAGTCCCGAGCAGTACTTC
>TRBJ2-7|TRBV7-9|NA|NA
CASSQTELIYEQYF
TGTGCCAGCAGCCAGACAGAGTTGATCTACGAGCAGTACTTC
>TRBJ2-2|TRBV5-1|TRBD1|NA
CASSLDRGRIHGELFF
TGCGCCAGCAGCTTGGACAGGGGGCGGATACACGGGGAGCTGTTTTTT
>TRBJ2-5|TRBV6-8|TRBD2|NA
CASSYSKTSGVLQETQYF
TGTGCCAGCAGTTACTCGAAGACTAGCGGGGTACTCCAAGAGACCCAGTACTTC
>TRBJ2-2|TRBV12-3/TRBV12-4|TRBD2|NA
CASSDSGTTGELFF
TGTGCCAGCAGTGATAGCGGGACGACCGGGGAGCTGTTTTTT
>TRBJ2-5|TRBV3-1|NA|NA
CASSQRWAGEETQYF
TGTGCCAGCAGCCAACGTTGGGCGGGCGAGGAGACCCAGTACTTC
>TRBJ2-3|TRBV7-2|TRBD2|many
CASSSPLASGRAAGTDTQYF
TGTGCCAGCAGCTCCCCTCTCGCTAGCGGGAGGGCGGCGGGGACAGATACGCAGTATTTT
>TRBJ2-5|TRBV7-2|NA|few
CASSLGPGHPQETQYF
TGTGCCAGCAGCTTGGGTCCGGGACACCCGCAAGAGACCCAGTACTTC
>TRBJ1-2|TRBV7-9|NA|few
CASSPEGGGSHYGYTF
TGTGCCAGCAGCCCCGAGGGGGGAGGTAGCCACTATGGCTACACCTTC
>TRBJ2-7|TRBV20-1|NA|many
CSARGQTYEQYF
TGCAGTGCCCGAGGGCAGACCTACGAGCAGTACTTC
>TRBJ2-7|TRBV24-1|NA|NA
CATSDLLPGHSGEQYF
TGTGCCACCAGTGATTTGCTCCCCGGCCATAGTGGCGAGCAGTACTTC
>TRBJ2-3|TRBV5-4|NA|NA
CASSLEVREPADTQYF
TGTGCCAGCAGCTTGGAGGTCCGGGAGCCGGCAGATACGCAGTATTTT
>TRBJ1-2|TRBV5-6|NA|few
CASSLGLNGYTF
TGTGCCAGCAGCTTGGGGCTAAATGGCTACACCTTC
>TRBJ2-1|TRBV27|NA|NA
CASSLWAGVYNEQFF
TGTGCCAGCAGTTTATGGGCAGGGGTCTACAATGAGCAGTTCTTC
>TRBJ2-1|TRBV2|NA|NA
CASREQFF
TGTGCCAGCAGGGAGCAGTTCTTC
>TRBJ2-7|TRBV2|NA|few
CASGLRSYEQYF
TGTGCCAGCGGGTTGAGGTCCTACGAGCAGTACTTC
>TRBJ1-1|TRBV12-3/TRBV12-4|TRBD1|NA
CASSLLSGTDTVGTEAFF
TGTGCCAGCAGTTTACTTTCCGGGACAGACACCGTGGGCACTGAAGCTTTCTTT
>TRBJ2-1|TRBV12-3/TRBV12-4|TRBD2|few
CASKRSRGLESDEQFF
TGTGCCAGCAAGAGGTCCCGGGGACTAGAGTCTGATGAGCAGTTCTTC
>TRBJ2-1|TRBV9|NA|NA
CASSVAPAREEQFF
TGTGCCAGCAGCGTAGCGCCAGCCAGGGAAGAGCAGTTCTTC
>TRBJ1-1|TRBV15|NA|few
CATSRDRSPDEAFF
TGTGCCACCAGCAGAGATCGGTCCCCGGATGAAGCTTTCTTT
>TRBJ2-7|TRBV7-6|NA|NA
CASSLGGSGLYEQYF
TGTGCCAGCAGCTTAGGAGGGAGCGGTCTCTACGAGCAGTACTTC
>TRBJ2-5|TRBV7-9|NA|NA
CASSLAPLDNKETQYF
TGTGCCAGCAGCTTAGCCCCCCTGGACAACAAAGAGACCCAGTACTTC
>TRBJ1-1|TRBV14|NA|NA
CASSPGRRNTEAFF
TGTGCCAGCAGCCCCGGACGGAGGAACACTGAAGCTTTCTTT
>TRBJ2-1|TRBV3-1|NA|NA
CASSQDMLRDAEQFF
TGTGCCAGCAGCCAAGATATGCTCCGGGACGCTGAGCAGTTCTTC
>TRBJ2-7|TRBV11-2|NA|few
CASSSMGSHYEQYF
TGTGCCAGCAGCTCAATGGGCAGCCACTACGAGCAGTACTTC
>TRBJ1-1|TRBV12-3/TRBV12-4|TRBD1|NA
CASSFRGLAFF
TGTGCCAGCAGTTTTAGGGGGCTAGCTTTCTTT
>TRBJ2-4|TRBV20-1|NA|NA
CSARELEVKNIQYF
TGCAGTGCTAGAGAACTAGAGGTCAAAAACATTCAGTACTTC
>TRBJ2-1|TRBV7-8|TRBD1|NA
CASSLIGAGQGMDNEQFF
TGTGCCAGCAGCTTAATAGGGGCGGGACAGGGTATGGACAATGAGCAGTTCTTC
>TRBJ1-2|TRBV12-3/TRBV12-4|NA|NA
CASTRSGYRARSDGYTF
TGTGCCAGCACGCGTAGTGGGTACAGGGCACGATCAGATGGCTACACCTTC
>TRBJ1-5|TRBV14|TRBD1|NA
CASNVRKGAHTASPKYSNQPQHF
TGTGCCAGCAATGTTCGAAAGGGGGCCCACACAGCTAGCCCGAAGTATAGCAATCAGCCCCAGCATTTT
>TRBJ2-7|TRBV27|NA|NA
CASSSWGPYEQYF
TGTGCCAGCAGTTCGTGGGGCCCCTACGAGCAGTACTTC
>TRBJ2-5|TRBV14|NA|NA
CASSQFYSLETQYF
TGTGCCAGCAGCCAGTTCTACAGTTTGGAGACCCAGTACTTC
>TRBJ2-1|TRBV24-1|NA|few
CATSDLTQGHHNEQFF
TGTGCCACCAGTGATTTGACACAGGGTCACCACAATGAGCAGTTCTTC
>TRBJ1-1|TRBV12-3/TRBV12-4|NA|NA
CASSPTAAEAFF
TGTGCCAGCAGTCCTACCGCAGCTGAAGCTTTCTTT
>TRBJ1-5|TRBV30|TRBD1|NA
CAWSWTGTGVQPQHF
TGTGCCTGGAGTTGGACCGGGACAGGGGTGCAGCCCCAGCATTTT
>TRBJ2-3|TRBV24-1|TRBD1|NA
CATWDRGTDTQYF
TGTGCCACCTGGGACAGGGGCACAGATACGCAGTATTTT
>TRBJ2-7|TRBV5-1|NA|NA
CASSLVGSGVYEQYF
TGCGCCAGCAGCTTGGTTGGTAGCGGAGTTTACGAGCAGTACTTC
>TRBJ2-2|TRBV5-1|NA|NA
CASSLSTRGIAANTGELFF
TGCGCCAGCAGCTTGTCTACTCGCGGGATAGCGGCGAACACCGGGGAGCTGTTTTTT